The 20 T cell receptor beta chains in this list originate from one sample, sequenced in a study of OX40 agonist ivuxolimab in advanced cancers. Libraries were made using the immunoSEQ multiplex PCR assay. Held by TCRdb, this immuneACCESS table contains in-frame sequences only and omits some clones. Under half of the omission traces to an unresolved V gene where checked; the cause of the rest is unknown. This sample holds 50,000 to 75,000 clones; around 90% were observed only once. Jointly, the top ten make up 0.6% to 0.7% of the sample. Sequenced here: CD4+ or CD8+ T cells sorted from blood, sampled in a trial of the OX40 agonist ivuxolimab. These receptors originate from an adult with an advanced solid tumor such as melanoma, head and neck, liver or kidney cancer.

This clone is a singleton in its sample. V and J are TRBV5-1 and TRBJ2-5, with 10 bases matching TRBD1. The V and J ends lost 0 bases and 5 bases, in that order; junction bases with no gene match: 7. Germline V gives CDR1 SGHRS, CDR2 YFSETQ. The CDR3 runs to 16 residues. In DNA, the CDR3 is TGCGCCAGCAGCTTGGCACGGACAGGGGGTTGGGAGACCCAGTACTTC. This sequence encodes CASSLARTGGWETQYF.

CDR3 nucleotide sequence: TGTGCCAGCATTGCAGTGGCCGGAGACACCATATATTTT. Protein: CASIAVAGDTIYF. The chain is built from TRBV2 and TRBJ1-3, with D unresolved. CDR1 SNHLY and CDR2 FYNNEI come from the germline V gene. V lost 7 bases to trimming and J lost 8 bases, with 15 bases between them. CDR3 length: 13 amino acids.

In regard to this clone: Other nucleotide sequences in the sample specify the same CDR3. This chain's CDR3 is CASSYEGGGQETQYF. The CDR3 bases are TGTGCCAGCAGTTACGAGGGGGGCGGCCAGGAGACCCAGTACTTC. This chain links TRBV6-5 with TRBJ2-5, with D perhaps TRBD1 or TRBD2 (6 bases each). The CDR3 length is 15 residues. Germline V gene lookup returns CDR1 MNHEY and CDR2 SVGAGI. The ends were cut back, 2 bases at V and 5 bases at J, with 15 bases in the middle.

The chain recombines TRBV7-9 with TRBJ2-7; 10 bases match TRBD1. In germline, CDR1 is SEHNR, CDR2 FQNEAQ (reference sequence). The CDR3 loop spans 14 amino acids. Unmatched junction bases numbered 6, after V lost 7 bases and J lost 3 bases. In DNA form, the CDR3 reads TGTGCCAGCACCCCGACAGGGGGCTACTACGAGCAGTACTTC. Translating gives CASTPTGGYYEQYF.

The chain employs TRBV11-3 and TRBJ2-3; 9 positions match TRBD2. The V and J ends lost 4 bases and 4 bases, in that order; junction bases with no gene match: 9. The CDR3 is 16 residues long. Per germline, CDR1 SGHNT and CDR2 YENEEA. The CDR3 DNA reads TGTGCCAGCAGCTCTCTTAGCGGGAGTCACCCAGATACGCAGTATTTT. As protein: CASSSLSGSHPDTQYF.

This clone has just one count. The V call is TRBV25-1, the J call TRBJ1-1, with D unresolved. The germline V and J ends were trimmed by 4 bases and 8 bases, with 14 bases remaining between them. The germline V gene encodes CDR1 MGHDK and CDR2 SYGVNS. This CDR3 is built from 13 residues. The CDR3 bases are TGTGCCAGCAGTGTGGGAAGAGGGAGAGAAGCTTTCTTT. Protein product: CASSVGRGREAFF.

The genes are TRBV2 and TRBJ2-2, with unresolved D. Germline CDR1 SNHLY, CDR2 FYNNEI. With 5 bases removed from V and 0 bases from J, the gap between germline ends came to 7 bases. This CDR3 comprises 14 residues. The CDR3 spells CASSRIANTGELFF. The DNA of the CDR3 is TGTGCCAGCAGTAGGATAGCGAACACCGGGGAGCTGTTTTTT.

This chain links TRBV6-5 with TRBJ2-1; TRBD1 aligns across 7 bases. Germline values: CDR1 MNHEY, CDR2 SVGAGI. CDR3 length equals 15 residues. V dropped 3 bases and J dropped 8; count of bases not matched to a gene: 10. CDR3 nucleotide sequence: TGTGCCAGCAGTTATAGGGGGCGAATGGCGGATGAGCAGTTCTTC. It is translated as CASSYRGRMADEQFF.

In its sample, this clone was seen once. The gene calls are TRBV5-1 and TRBJ2-2; 8 bases are shared with TRBD2. Trimming took 0 bases from V and 3 from J; bases not matched to a gene: 7. This CDR3 is built from 17 residues. Germline CDR1 and CDR2: SGHRS and YFSETQ. The CDR3 DNA is TGCGCCAGCAGCTTGGAGGTGTCTAGCGGGCACACCGGGGAGCTGTTTTTT. Residues: CASSLEVSSGHTGELFF.

The chain links TRBV2 to TRBJ1-6, with a weak D call TRBD1 (6 bases). The CDR3 has 15 amino acids. CDR1 is SNHLY and CDR2 is FYNNEI in the germline V gene. Between the trimmed V and J ends, which lost 2 bases and 2 bases, there was a span of 7 bases. The CDR3 loop is CASSERGAYNSPLHF. CDR3 DNA: TGTGCCAGCAGTGAAAGGGGGGCCTATAATTCACCCCTCCACTTT.

The chain links TRBV2 to TRBJ2-4, with TRBD2 as a possible D gene (7 bases). The germline V and J ends were trimmed by 5 bases and 6 bases, with 11 bases remaining between them. CDR1 SNHLY and CDR2 FYNNEI come from the germline V gene. The CDR3 totals 13 residues. CDR3 sequence: CASSLAGANIQYF. CDR3 DNA sequence: TGTGCCAGCAGTTTGGCGGGGGCAAACATTCAGTACTTC. Full variable domain (outside the CDR3, taken from reference TRBV2 and TRBJ2-4): EPEVTQTPSHQVTQMGQEVILRCVPISNHLYFYWYRQILGQKVEFLVSFYNNEISEKSEIFDDQFSVERPDGSNFTLKIRSTKLEDSAMYFCASSLAGANIQYFGAGTRLSVL.

The chain employs TRBV12-5 and TRBJ2-1, with 16 bases aligning to TRBD2. From germline, CDR1 is LGHNT and CDR2 FRNRAP. There are 19 residues in the CDR3. Losses at the gene ends were 5 bases for V and 8 bases for J; bases not matched to a gene: 15. The CDR3 reads CASGPTGTSGRARYYEQFF. The CDR3 DNA sequence: TGTGCTAGTGGTCCGACCGGGACTAGCGGGAGGGCCCGGTACTATGAGCAGTTCTTC. The full variable domain, rest sourced from reference TRBV12-5 and TRBJ2-1, is DARVTQTPRHKVTEMGQEVTMRCQPILGHNTVFWYRQTMMQGLELLAYFRNRAPLDDSGMPKDRFSAEMPDATLATLKIQPSEPRDSAVYFCASGPTGTSGRARYYEQFFGPGTRLTVL.

A few counts support this clone. This rearrangement joins TRBV5-6 to TRBJ1-1, with D perhaps matching TRBD1 (5 bases). The CDR3 spans 13 residues. The germline V gene has CDR1 SGHDT and CDR2 YYEEEE. With 1 base removed from V and 5 bases from J, the gap between germline ends came to 9 bases. The CDR3 coding sequence is TGTGCCAGCAGCTTGCAGGGAGGAACTGAAGCTTTCTTT. Its translation: CASSLQGGTEAFF.

This sequence joins TRBV19 and TRBJ2-2; D gene unclear. Germline values: CDR1 LNHDA, CDR2 SQIVND (reference sequence). The CDR3 has 13 residues. V was cut by 3 bases and J by 3 bases, with 5 bases left in between. As DNA, the CDR3 is TGTGCCAGTAGTATTTCCCACACCGGGGAGCTGTTTTTT. It is translated as CASSISHTGELFF.

This clone has only one observation. The chain employs TRBV2 and TRBJ2-5, with 13 bases fitting TRBD2. Germline CDR1 reads SNHLY; CDR2 reads FYNNEI. The CDR3 extends over 15 amino acids. The trim removed 10 bases at V and 5 bases at J, leaving 10 bases unmatched. CDR3 bases: TGTGCCACGACGAAGACTAGCGGGAGGAGTGAGACCCAGTACTTC. Residues: CATTKTSGRSETQYF. Based on the CDR3 plus reference TRBV2 and TRBJ2-5, the full variable domain is EPEVTQTPSHQVTQMGQEVILRCVPISNHLYFYWYRQILGQKVEFLVSFYNNEISEKSEIFDDQFSVERPDGSNFTLKIRSTKLEDSAMYFCATTKTSGRSETQYFGPGTRLLVL.

The CDR3 nucleotides are TGTGCCAGCAGCGACACACAGGGGCTGGGGGAGACCCAGTACTTC. It encodes CASSDTQGLGETQYF. The chain uses TRBV9 and TRBJ2-5; the match to TRBD1 covers 7 bases. J gave up 5 bases and V 3 bases, and 10 bases lay outside the gene matches. The CDR3 runs to 15 residues. CDR1 is SGDLS, CDR2 YYNGEE, per germline.

The chain recombines TRBV2 with TRBJ2-1, with D possibly matching TRBD2 (5 bases). The ends were cut back, 8 bases at V and 15 bases at J, with 17 bases in the middle. CDR1 and CDR2 (germline): SNHLY, FYNNEI. The CDR3 has 11 residues. CDR3 residues: CASLQAGVGFF. As DNA, the CDR3 is TGTGCCAGCCTCCAGGCCGGGGTGGGGTTCTTC. The variable domain in full, completed from reference TRBV2 and TRBJ2-1, reads EPEVTQTPSHQVTQMGQEVILRCVPISNHLYFYWYRQILGQKVEFLVSFYNNEISEKSEIFDDQFSVERPDGSNFTLKIRSTKLEDSAMYFCASLQAGVGFFGPGTRLTVL.

This clone was detected only a few times. The chain employs TRBV19 and TRBJ1-2; D possibly corresponds to TRBD1 (5 bases). Looked up from germline, CDR1 is LNHDA and CDR2 is SQIVND (reference sequence). V was trimmed by 6 bases and J by 4 bases, leaving 12 bases between them. This CDR3 comprises 13 residues. The CDR3 region has the DNA TGTGCCAGTAGGCGGGGGGGAAGCTATGGCTACACCTTC. The encoded protein is CASRRGGSYGYTF.

The chain carries TRBV19 and TRBJ2-3; D call uncertain. Trimming took 5 bases from V and 2 from J, leaving 5 bases between them. Germline V CDR1 and CDR2: LNHDA, SQIVND (reference sequence). This CDR3 has 12 amino acids. The DNA of the CDR3 is TGTGCCAGTAGTGAACTCACAGATACGCAGTATTTT. Its protein is CASSELTDTQYF.

The chain carries TRBV4-2 and TRBJ1-6, with 8 bases matching TRBD1. From germline, CDR1 is LGHNA and CDR2 YNFKEQ. The V segment lost 5 bases and the J segment 9 bases; nucleotides outside the gene matches: 12. The CDR3 is 16 amino acids. CDR3 region: CASSVWAGQASSPLHF. The CDR3 bases are TGTGCCAGCAGCGTTTGGGCGGGACAGGCTAGTTCACCCCTCCACTTT.